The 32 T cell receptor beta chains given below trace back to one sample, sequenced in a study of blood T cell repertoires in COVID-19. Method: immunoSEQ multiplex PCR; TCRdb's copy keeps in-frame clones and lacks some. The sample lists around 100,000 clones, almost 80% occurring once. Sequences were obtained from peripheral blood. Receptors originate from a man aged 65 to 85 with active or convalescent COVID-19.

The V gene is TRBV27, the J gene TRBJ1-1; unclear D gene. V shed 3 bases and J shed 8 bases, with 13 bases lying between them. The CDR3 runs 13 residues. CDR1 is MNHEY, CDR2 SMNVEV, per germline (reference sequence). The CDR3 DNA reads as TGTGCCAGCAGTTTTGCCCTGCTAGCCGAAGCTTTCTTT. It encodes CASSFALLAEAFF.

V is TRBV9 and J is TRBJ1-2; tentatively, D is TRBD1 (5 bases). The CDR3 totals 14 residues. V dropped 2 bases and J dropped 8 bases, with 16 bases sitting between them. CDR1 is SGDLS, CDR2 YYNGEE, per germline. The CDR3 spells CASSVGSGAGGYTF. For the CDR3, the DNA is TGTGCCAGCAGCGTCGGAAGCGGGGCGGGAGGCTACACCTTC.

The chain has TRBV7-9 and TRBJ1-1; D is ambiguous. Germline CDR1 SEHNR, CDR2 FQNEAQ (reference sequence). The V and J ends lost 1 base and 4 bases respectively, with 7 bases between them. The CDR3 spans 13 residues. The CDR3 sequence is CASSLGEGTEAFF. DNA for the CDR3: TGTGCCAGCAGCTTAGGGGAGGGCACTGAAGCTTTCTTT.

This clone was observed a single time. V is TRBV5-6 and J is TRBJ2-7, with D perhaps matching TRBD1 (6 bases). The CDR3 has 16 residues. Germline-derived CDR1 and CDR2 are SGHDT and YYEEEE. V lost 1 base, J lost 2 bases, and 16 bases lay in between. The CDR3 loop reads CASSLISGQWTYEQYF. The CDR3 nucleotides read TGTGCCAGCAGCTTGATTTCAGGACAGTGGACCTACGAGCAGTACTTC.

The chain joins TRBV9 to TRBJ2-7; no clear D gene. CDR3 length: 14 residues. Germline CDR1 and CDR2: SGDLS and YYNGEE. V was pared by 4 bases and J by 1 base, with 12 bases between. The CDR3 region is CASSPQARSYEQYF. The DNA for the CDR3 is TGTGCCAGCAGCCCGCAGGCACGTTCCTACGAGCAGTACTTC.

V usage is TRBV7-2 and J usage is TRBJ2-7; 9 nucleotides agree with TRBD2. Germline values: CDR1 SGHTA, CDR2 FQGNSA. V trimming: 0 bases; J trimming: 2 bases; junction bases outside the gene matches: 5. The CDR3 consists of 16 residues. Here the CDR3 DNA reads TGTGCCAGCAGCTTAGCTGGGCTAGCGGGGACCTACGAGCAGTACTTC. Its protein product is CASSLAGLAGTYEQYF. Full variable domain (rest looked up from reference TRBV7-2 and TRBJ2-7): GAGVSQSPSNKVTEKGKDVELRCDPISGHTALYWYRQSLGQGLEFLIYFQGNSAPDKSGLPSDRFSAERTGGSVSTLTIQRTQQEDSAVYLCASSLAGLAGTYEQYFGPGTRLTVT.

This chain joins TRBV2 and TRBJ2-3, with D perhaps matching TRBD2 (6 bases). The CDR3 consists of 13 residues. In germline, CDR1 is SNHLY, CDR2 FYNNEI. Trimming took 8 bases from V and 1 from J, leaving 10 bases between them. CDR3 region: CASGTGGTDTQYF. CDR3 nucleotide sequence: TGTGCCAGCGGGACGGGGGGCACAGATACGCAGTATTTT.

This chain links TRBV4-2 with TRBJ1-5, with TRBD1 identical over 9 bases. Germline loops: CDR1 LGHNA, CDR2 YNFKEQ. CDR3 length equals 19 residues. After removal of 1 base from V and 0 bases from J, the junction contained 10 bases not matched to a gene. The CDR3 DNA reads TGTGCCAGCAGCCAAGGACCAAGGACAGGGGAAGATAGCAATCAGCCCCAGCATTTT. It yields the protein CASSQGPRTGEDSNQPQHF.

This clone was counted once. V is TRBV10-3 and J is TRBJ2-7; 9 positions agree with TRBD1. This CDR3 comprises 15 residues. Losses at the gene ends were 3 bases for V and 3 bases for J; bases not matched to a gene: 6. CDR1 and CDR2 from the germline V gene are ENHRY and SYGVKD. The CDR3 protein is CAISEGMGQGYEQYF. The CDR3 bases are TGTGCCATCAGTGAAGGTATGGGACAGGGCTACGAGCAGTACTTC.

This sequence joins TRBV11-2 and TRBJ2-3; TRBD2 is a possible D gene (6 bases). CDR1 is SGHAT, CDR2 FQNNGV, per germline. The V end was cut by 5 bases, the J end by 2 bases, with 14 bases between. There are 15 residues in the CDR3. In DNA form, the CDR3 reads TGTGCCAGCAGCCCCCTATGGGGGGACACAGATACGCAGTATTTT. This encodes CASSPLWGDTDTQYF. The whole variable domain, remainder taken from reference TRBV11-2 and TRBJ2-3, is EAGVAQSPRYKIIEKRQSVAFWCNPISGHATLYWYQQILGQGPKLLIQFQNNGVVDDSQLPKDRFSAERLKGVDSTLKIQPAKLEDSAVYLCASSPLWGDTDTQYFGPGTRLTVL.

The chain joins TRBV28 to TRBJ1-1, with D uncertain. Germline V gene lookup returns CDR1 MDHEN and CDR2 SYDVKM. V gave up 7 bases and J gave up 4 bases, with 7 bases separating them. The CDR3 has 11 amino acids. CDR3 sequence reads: CASNSPTEAFF. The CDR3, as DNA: TGTGCCAGCAACAGCCCCACTGAAGCTTTCTTT.

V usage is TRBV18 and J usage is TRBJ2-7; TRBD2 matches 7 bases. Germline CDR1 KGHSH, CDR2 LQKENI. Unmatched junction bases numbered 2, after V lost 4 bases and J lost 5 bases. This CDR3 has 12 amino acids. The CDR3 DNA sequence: TGTGCCAGCTCACTACGGGAGGACGAGCAGTACTTC. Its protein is CASSLREDEQYF.

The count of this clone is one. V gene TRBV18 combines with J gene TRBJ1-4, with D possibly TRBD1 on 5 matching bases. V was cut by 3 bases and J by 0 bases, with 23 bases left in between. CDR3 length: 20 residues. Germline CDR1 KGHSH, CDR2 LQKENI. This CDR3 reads CASSPLAAGNQGATNEKLFF. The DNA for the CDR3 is TGTGCCAGCTCACCGCTAGCGGCAGGGAATCAAGGTGCAACTAATGAAAAACTGTTTTTT.

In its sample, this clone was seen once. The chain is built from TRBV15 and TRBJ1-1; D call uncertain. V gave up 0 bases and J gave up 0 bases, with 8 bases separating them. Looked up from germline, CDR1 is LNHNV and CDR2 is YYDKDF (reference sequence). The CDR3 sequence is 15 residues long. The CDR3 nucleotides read TGTGCCACCAGCAGAGAAGAGACAATGAACACTGAAGCTTTCTTT. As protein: CATSREETMNTEAFF. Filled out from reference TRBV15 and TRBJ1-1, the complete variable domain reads DAMVIQNPRYQVTQFGKPVTLSCSQTLNHNVMYWYQQKSSQAPKLLFHYYDKDFNNEADTPDNFQSRRPNTSFCFLDIRSPGLGDTAMYLCATSREETMNTEAFFGQGTRLTVV.

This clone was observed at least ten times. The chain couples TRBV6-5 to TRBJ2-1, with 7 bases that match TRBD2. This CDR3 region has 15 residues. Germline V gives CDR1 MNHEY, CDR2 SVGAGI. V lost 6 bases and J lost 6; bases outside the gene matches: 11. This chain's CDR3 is CASSLTSAVFNEQFF. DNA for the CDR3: TGTGCCAGCAGCCTAACTAGCGCCGTTTTCAATGAGCAGTTCTTC.

CDR3 loop: CASSEVGQGLTGELFF. The DNA for the CDR3 is TGTGCCAGCAGTGAAGTGGGGCAGGGCCTCACCGGGGAGCTGTTTTTT. The chain couples TRBV6-1 to TRBJ2-2; possibly TRBD1 for D (5 bases). CDR1 MNHNS and CDR2 SASEGT come from the germline V gene. V lost 1 base, J lost 4 bases, and 13 bases lay in between. The CDR3 contains 16 residues.

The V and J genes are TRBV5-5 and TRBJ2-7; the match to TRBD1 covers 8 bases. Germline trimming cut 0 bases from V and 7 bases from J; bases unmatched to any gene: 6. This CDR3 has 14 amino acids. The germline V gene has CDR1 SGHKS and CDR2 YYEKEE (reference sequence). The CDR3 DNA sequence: TGTGCCAGCAGCTTGGCAGGGGGCGCGGGTGAGCAGTACTTC. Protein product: CASSLAGGAGEQYF.

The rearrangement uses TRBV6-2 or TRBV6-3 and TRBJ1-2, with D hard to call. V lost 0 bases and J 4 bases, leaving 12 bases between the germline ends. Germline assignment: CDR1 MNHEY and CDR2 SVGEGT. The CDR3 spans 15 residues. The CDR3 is CASSYSRAPGYGYTF. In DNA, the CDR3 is TGTGCCAGCAGTTACTCGCGGGCGCCGGGCTATGGCTACACCTTC.

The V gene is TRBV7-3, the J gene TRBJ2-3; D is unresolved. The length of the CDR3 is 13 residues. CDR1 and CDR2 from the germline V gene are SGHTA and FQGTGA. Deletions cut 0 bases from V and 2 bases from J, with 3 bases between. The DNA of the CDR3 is TGTGCCAGCAGCTTAACTATCACAGATACGCAGTATTTT. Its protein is CASSLTITDTQYF.

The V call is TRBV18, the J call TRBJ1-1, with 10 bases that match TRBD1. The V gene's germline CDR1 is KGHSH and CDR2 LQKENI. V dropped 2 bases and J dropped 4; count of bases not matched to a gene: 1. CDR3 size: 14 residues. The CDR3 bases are TGTGCCAGCTCACCAAGGGACAGGGGCACTGAAGCTTTCTTT. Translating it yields CASSPRDRGTEAFF.

The CDR3 loop reads CAISDGTGYNSPLHF. CDR3 nucleotide sequence: TGTGCCATCAGTGATGGGACAGGTTATAATTCACCCCTCCACTTT. The genes are TRBV10-3 and TRBJ1-6; 8 bases are a match to TRBD1. CDR1 and CDR2 (germline): ENHRY, SYGVKD. The CDR3 loop spans 15 amino acids. V lost 3 bases to trimming and J lost 4 bases; unmatched junction nucleotides: 2.

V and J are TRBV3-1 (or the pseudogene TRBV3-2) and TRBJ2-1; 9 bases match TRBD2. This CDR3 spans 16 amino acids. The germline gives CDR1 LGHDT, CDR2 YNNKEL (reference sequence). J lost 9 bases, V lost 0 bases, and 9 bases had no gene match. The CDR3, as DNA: TGTGCCAGCAGCCAAGATAGGGCGGGGGGGCAGGTTGAGCAGTTCTTC. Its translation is CASSQDRAGGQVEQFF.

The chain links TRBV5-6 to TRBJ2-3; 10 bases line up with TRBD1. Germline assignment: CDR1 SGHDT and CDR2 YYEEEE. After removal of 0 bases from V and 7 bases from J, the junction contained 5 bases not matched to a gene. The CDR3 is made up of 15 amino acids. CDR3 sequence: CASSLGGTGAHTQYF. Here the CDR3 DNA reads TGTGCCAGCAGCTTGGGGGGGACAGGGGCCCATACGCAGTATTTT.

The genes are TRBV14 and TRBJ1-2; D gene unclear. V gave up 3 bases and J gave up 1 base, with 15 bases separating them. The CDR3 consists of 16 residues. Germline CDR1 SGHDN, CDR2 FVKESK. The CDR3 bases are TGTGCCAGCAGCCAGTCGTCCCTCAGATTTAACTATGGCTACACCTTC. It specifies CASSQSSLRFNYGYTF.

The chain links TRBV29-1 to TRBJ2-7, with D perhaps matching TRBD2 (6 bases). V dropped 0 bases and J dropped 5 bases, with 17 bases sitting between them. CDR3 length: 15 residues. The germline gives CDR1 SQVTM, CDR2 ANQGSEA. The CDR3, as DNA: TGCAGCGTTGAAGATTGGGGGACTCCGACCCACGAGCAGTACTTC. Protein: CSVEDWGTPTHEQYF.

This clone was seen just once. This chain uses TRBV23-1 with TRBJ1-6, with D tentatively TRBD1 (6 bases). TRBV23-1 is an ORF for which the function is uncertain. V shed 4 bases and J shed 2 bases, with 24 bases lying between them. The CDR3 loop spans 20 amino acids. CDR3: CASSPPIPGHLQAYNSPLHF. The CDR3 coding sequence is TGCGCCAGCAGTCCCCCCATCCCGGGACACCTTCAGGCCTATAATTCACCCCTCCACTTT.

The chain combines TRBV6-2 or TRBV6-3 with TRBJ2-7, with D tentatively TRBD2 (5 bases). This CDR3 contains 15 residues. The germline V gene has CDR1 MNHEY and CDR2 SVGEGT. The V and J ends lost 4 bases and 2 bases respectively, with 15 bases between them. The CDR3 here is CASSSTLSDTYEQYF. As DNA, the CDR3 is TGTGCCAGCAGTTCCACTCTTAGCGATACCTACGAGCAGTACTTC.

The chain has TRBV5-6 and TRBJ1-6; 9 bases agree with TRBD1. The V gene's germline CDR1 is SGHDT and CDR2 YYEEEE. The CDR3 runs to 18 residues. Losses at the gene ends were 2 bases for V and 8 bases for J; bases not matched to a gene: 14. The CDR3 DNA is TGTGCCAGCAGCTTCATCCGAAGACAGGGGGTTGGGGATTCACCCCTCCACTTT. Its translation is CASSFIRRQGVGDSPLHF. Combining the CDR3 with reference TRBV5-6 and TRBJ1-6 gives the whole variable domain DAGVTQSPTHLIKTRGQQVTLRCSPKSGHDTVSWYQQALGQGPQFIFQYYEEEERQRGNFPDRFSGHQFPNYSSELNVNALLLGDSALYLCASSFIRRQGVGDSPLHFGNGTRLTVT.

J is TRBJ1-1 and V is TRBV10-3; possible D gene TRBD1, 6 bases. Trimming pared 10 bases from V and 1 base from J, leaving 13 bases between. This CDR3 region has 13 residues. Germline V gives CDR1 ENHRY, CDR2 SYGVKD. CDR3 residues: CATQDSGNTEAFF. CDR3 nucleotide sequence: TGTGCCACACAGGACAGTGGGAACACTGAAGCTTTCTTT.

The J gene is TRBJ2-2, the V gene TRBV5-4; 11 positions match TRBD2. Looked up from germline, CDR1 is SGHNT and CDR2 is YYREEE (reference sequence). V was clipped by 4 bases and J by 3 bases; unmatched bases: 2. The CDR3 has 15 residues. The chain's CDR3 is CASSLTSGDTGELFF. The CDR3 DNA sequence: TGTGCCAGCAGCCTGACTAGCGGGGACACCGGGGAGCTGTTTTTT. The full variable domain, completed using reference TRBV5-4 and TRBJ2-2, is ETGVTQSPTHLIKTRGQQVTLRCSSQSGHNTVSWYQQALGQGPQFIFQYYREEENGRGNFPPRFSGLQFPNYSSELNVNALELDDSALYLCASSLTSGDTGELFFGEGSRLTVL.

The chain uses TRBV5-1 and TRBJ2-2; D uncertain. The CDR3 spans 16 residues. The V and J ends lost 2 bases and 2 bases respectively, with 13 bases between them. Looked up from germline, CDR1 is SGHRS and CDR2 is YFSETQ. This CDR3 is CASSFTFTRNTGELFF. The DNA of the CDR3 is TGCGCCAGCAGCTTCACGTTTACACGAAACACCGGGGAGCTGTTTTTT.

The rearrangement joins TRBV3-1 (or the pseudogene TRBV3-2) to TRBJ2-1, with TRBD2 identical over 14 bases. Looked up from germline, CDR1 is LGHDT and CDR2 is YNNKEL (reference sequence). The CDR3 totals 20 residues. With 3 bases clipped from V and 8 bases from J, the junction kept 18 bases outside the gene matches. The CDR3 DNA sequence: TGTGCCAGCAGCCACCCGGAATGGGGCCTGGGACTAGCGGGAGTGGATGAGCAGTTCTTC. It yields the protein CASSHPEWGLGLAGVDEQFF.